Described below is a single TCR beta chain sequence and its context. This sample was taken from a study of radiotherapy plus CTLA-4 blockade in lung cancer. Only in-frame clones appear in the TCRdb table, and some are missing; sequencing was by immunoSEQ multiplex PCR. The table shows some 78,000 clones, with around 84% occurring only once. The V end lost 0 bases, the J end lost 7 bases, and 10 bases lay between the germline ends. The CDR3 loop spans 13 amino acids. Germline V gives CDR1 MGHRA, CDR2 YSYEKL. This chain joins TRBV4-1 and TRBJ2-7; a possible D gene is TRBD2 (6 bases). The receptor's source is a human donor with non-small cell lung cancer who had stable disease on radiotherapy plus ipilimumab. Sequencing was performed on peripheral blood, taken from a patient treated with radiotherapy plus ipilimumab. The CDR3 bases are TGCGCCAGCAGCCAAGACCCGGGGAGGGAGCAGTACTTC. As protein: CASSQDPGREQYF.